This T cell receptor beta chain appears in the sequencing data of a study of cytomegalovirus exposure and HLA in healthy donors. Study background: The same platform was used for the approximately 120 validation repertoires as for the 666 first-cohort repertoires, as reported in a later analysis.

Clones were sequenced by immunoSEQ multiplex PCR, and TCRdb holds only the in-frame ones, with some missing. The sample records around 60,000 clones, 85% to 95% being singletons. The donors belonged to the roughly 120-subject validation cohort, separate from the approximately 670-subject first cohort. The trim removed 3 bases at V and 2 bases at J, leaving 5 bases unmatched. The CDR3 totals 17 residues. Per the germline V gene, CDR1 is SGHTA and CDR2 is FQGTGA. A note on this clone: Antigen specificity is unknown.

Study findings and constraints: Investigators reported more than 150 TCR beta chains as tied to cytomegalovirus. Clusters of TCRs from the first cohort tended to co-occur in the roughly 120 validation repertoires (as a later analysis found).

The sample taken for sequencing was PBMCs. The sequence derives from a man in his late teens or twenties in good health and CMV-seropositive. J is TRBJ2-2 and V is TRBV7-3; 11 positions match TRBD1. In nucleotides, the CDR3 is TGTGCCAGCAGCTTTCCCGGACAGGGGGCTAACACCGGGGAGCTGTTTTTT. Translating gives CASSFPGQGANTGELFF.